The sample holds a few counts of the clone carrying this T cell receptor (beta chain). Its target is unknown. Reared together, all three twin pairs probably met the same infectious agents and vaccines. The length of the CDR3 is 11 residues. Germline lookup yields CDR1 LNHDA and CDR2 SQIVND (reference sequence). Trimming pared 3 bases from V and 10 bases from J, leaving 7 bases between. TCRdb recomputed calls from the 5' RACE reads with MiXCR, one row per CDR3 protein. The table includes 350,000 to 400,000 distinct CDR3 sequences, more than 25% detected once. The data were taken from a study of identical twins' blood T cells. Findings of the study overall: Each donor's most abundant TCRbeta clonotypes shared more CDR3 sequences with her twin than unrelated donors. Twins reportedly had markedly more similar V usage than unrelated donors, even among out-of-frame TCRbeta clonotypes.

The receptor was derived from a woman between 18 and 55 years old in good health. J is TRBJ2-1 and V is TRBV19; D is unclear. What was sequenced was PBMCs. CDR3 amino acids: CASSISKEQFF. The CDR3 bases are TGTGCCAGTAGTATTTCAAAAGAGCAGTTCTTC.